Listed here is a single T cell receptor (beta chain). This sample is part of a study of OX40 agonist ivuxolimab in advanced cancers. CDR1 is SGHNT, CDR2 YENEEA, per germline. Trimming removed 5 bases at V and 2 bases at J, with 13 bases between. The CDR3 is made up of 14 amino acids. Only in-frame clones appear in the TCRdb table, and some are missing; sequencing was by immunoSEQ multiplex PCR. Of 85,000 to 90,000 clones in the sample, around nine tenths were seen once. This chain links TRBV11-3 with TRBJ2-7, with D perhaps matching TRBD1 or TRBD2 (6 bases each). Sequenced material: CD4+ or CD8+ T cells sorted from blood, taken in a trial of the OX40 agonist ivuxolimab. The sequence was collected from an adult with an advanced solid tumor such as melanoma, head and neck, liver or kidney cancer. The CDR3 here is CASSLRRGAYEQYF. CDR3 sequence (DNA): TGTGCCAGCAGCCTCAGGAGGGGGGCCTACGAGCAGTACTTC.